Listed below are T cell receptor beta chains from one sample, sequenced in a study of PD-1 blockade in mismatch repair-deficient tumors. Repertoires were generated with immunoSEQ multiplex PCR, while TCRdb's copy carries only in-frame clones and drops some. The sample carries some 120,000 clones, 86% recorded once. This specimen was peripheral blood, taken 44 weeks after starting pembrolizumab. All receptors derive from an adult with mismatch repair-deficient cancer. CDR3s include the opening cysteine and the closing phenylalanine or tryptophan. Fields, in order: V gene, clone size, D gene, J gene, CDR3 DNA, CDR3 protein. The D gene is left open where the match is weak. Where a row states a size, it is once, few, many or the class of an expanded clone; other rows omit it.

TRBV27,once,TRBD2,TRBJ2-1,TGTGCCAGCAGTATACTAGCGGGGGGGTACAATGAGCAGTTCTTC,CASSILAGGYNEQFF
TRBV19,-,-,TRBJ2-6,TGTGCCAGTAGTGGCCGCGGGACCAACGTCCTGACTTTC,CASSGRGTNVLTF
TRBV6-4,-,-,TRBJ2-7,TGTGCCAGCAGTGGCGTTGTCCCAAAGGGCCACGAGCAGTACTTC,CASSGVVPKGHEQYF
TRBV10-3,-,-,TRBJ1-1,TGTGCCATCAGGAACAGGGAAATGAACACTGAAGCTTTCTTT,CAIRNREMNTEAFF
TRBV11-3,-,-,TRBJ2-5,TGTGCCAGCAGCTTAAGAGGCGGCTCCCATCTCCAGTACTTC,CASSLRGGSHLQYF
TRBV6-1,-,TRBD1,TRBJ2-1,TGTGCCAGCAGGCCCGGGACAGGGGATCCCTGGCGGCAGTTCTTC,CASRPGTGDPWRQFF
TRBV11-3,-,-,TRBJ2-7,TGTGCCAGCAGCCCCCGGCGGGGAGCGGAACTCGAGCAGTACTTC,CASSPRRGAELEQYF
TRBV7-9,-,TRBD1,TRBJ2-5,TGTGCCACAGGGACAGGGGAAGAGACCCAGTACTTC,CATGTGEETQYF
TRBV7-8,-,-,TRBJ2-5,TGTGCCAGCAGCTTAGGACAGGTGCAAGAGACCCAGTACTTC,CASSLGQVQETQYF
TRBV6-5,few,-,TRBJ1-5,TGTGCCAGCAGTTACGCCAGCACTAATCAGCCCCAGCATTTT,CASSYASTNQPQHF
TRBV4-1,-,TRBD2,TRBJ2-1,TGCGCCAGCAGCCAAACCACGGGGGGGGCGGGAAAGGGGCAGTTCTTC,CASSQTTGGAGKGQFF
TRBV27,once,-,TRBJ2-2,TGTGCCAGCAGTTTTCAGCGAGGGGCCGGGGAGCTGTTTTTT,CASSFQRGAGELFF
TRBV18,-,TRBD1,TRBJ2-6,TGTGCCAGCTCACACCGGGACAGGGGGGCTGGGGCCAACGTCCTGACTTTC,CASSHRDRGAGANVLTF
TRBV6-6,once,-,TRBJ2-7,TGTGCCAGCAGTTATAAGTATTTCAACTCCTACGAGCAGTACTTC,CASSYKYFNSYEQYF
TRBV25-1,-,TRBD1,TRBJ1-2,TGTGCCAGCAGTGGACAGGGGGAAGTGGATGGCTACACCTTC,CASSGQGEVDGYTF
TRBV12-5,-,-,TRBJ1-5,TGTGCTAGTGGTTTGGTAAAGCAGCCCCAGCATTTT,CASGLVKQPQHF
TRBV5-4,-,-,TRBJ2-5,TGTGCCAGCAGGAGAGCGGACAGCCAAGAGACCCAGTACTTC,CASRRADSQETQYF
TRBV6-5,-,TRBD1,TRBJ1-2,TGTGCCAGCAGCCGACAGGGGGCCGGTGGCTACACCTTC,CASSRQGAGGYTF
TRBV6-6,-,-,TRBJ1-1,TGTGCCAGCAGTTACGTCATCGGGGGTTCGACTGAAGCTTTCTTT,CASSYVIGGSTEAFF
TRBV30,-,-,TRBJ2-5,TGTGCCTGGAGCATCGCGTTACAAGAGACCCAGTACTTC,CAWSIALQETQYF
TRBV6-5,-,-,TRBJ1-1,TGTGCCAGCAGTACAGGGAACACTGAAGCTTTCTTT,CASSTGNTEAFF
TRBV28,-,-,TRBJ2-1,TGTGCCAGCAGAATCGGACTATTGAGCCCCAATGAGCAGTTCTTC,CASRIGLLSPNEQFF
TRBV6-4,-,TRBD2,TRBJ2-3,TGTGCCAGCAGCGAGAGAAGACTAGCGGGACCCACAGATACGCAGTATTTT,CASSERRLAGPTDTQYF
TRBV7-8,-,TRBD2,TRBJ2-7,TGTGCCAGCAGCTTAGCGCTGACTAGCGGGAGTCCCTACGAGCAGTACTTC,CASSLALTSGSPYEQYF
TRBV5-6,-,-,TRBJ2-2,TGTGCCAGCAGCTTGGACACCTCCGGGGAGCTGTTTTTT,CASSLDTSGELFF
TRBV19,-,TRBD2,TRBJ2-7,TGTGCCAGTAGTAGTTTTGGCGGGACTAGCGGACCAGCCTCCTACGAGCAGTACTTC,CASSSFGGTSGPASYEQYF
TRBV6-1,-,-,TRBJ1-1,TGTGCCAGCAGTGAAGTGGGATGGGGCACTGAAGCTTTCTTT,CASSEVGWGTEAFF
TRBV18,once,-,TRBJ2-2,TGTGCCAGCTCAAACGAAGACAGATCGACGAACACCGGGGAGCTGTTTTTT,CASSNEDRSTNTGELFF
TRBV4-3,-,-,TRBJ2-6,TGCGCCAGCAGCCAAGATCATTGGGCAGGAATCATACGTCATATCCTGACTTTC,CASSQDHWAGIIRHILTF
TRBV4-3,-,-,TRBJ2-7,TGCGCCAGCAGCCAAGATCCAGGTCCCTACGAGCAGTACTTC,CASSQDPGPYEQYF
TRBV29-1,-,-,TRBJ2-1,TGCAGCGTTGCAATGGAGGGCCGCTCCTACAATGAGCAGTTCTTC,CSVAMEGRSYNEQFF
TRBV27,few,-,TRBJ1-2,TGTGCCAGCAGTTTCCTCAGCGGGGTCGGCTACACCTTC,CASSFLSGVGYTF
TRBV7-2,-,TRBD2,TRBJ2-3,TGTGCCAGCAGCTTAGCGGGAGGGTGGGGGGTTGATACGCAGTATTTT,CASSLAGGWGVDTQYF
TRBV23-1,-,-,TRBJ2-5,TGCGCCAGCAGTCACCGCGGGACAGAAGAGACCCAGTACTTC,CASSHRGTEETQYF
TRBV5-1,-,-,TRBJ2-7,TGCGCCAGCAGCTTAGGGCTAGCGACCTACGAGCAGTACTTC,CASSLGLATYEQYF
TRBV7-9,-,-,TRBJ2-1,TGTGCCAGCAGCTTAGTGGGGAGGAGGACCCCCGAGTGGAAGGACGAGCAGTTCTTC,CASSLVGRRTPEWKDEQFF
TRBV4-3,-,-,TRBJ2-5,TGCGCCAGCAGCCAAGGGGAAACAGCTTACCAAGAGACCCAGTACTTC,CASSQGETAYQETQYF
TRBV7-9,-,TRBD2,TRBJ2-5,TGTGCCAGCAGCTTAAACCCTAGCGGCCAAGAGACCCAGTACTTC,CASSLNPSGQETQYF
TRBV11-3,-,-,TRBJ1-3,TGTGCCAGCAGCTTAGCAGGGAGCAGAAACACCATATATTTT,CASSLAGSRNTIYF
TRBV6-6,once,TRBD1,TRBJ2-5,TGTGCCAGCAGAGGGACAGGAGGGAAAGAGACCCAGTACTTC,CASRGTGGKETQYF
TRBV27,-,-,TRBJ1-1,TGTGCCAGCAGTCCGCGGTCATCGGGGAACACTGAAGCTTTCTTT,CASSPRSSGNTEAFF
TRBV18,-,-,TRBJ2-7,TGTGCCAGCTCACCACTAATAGGACAGCGGGCATTCTACGAGCAGTACTTC,CASSPLIGQRAFYEQYF
TRBV19,-,TRBD2,TRBJ2-1,TGTGCCAGTTCACTAGCGTCCCGTTTTGACGGTGAGCAGTTCTTC,CASSLASRFDGEQFF
TRBV28,-,-,TRBJ2-7,TGTGCCAGCAGTCGCCCGGGCAGGGGCTACGAGCAGTACTTC,CASSRPGRGYEQYF
TRBV6-1,-,TRBD1,TRBJ2-1,TGTGCCAGCAGTGAAGACAGGGGGAGCTCCTACAATGAGCAGTTCTTC,CASSEDRGSSYNEQFF
TRBV2,once,-,TRBJ1-3,TGTGCCAGCAGTGAAGGTCAGAGCTCTGGAAACACCATATATTTT,CASSEGQSSGNTIYF
TRBV11-3,-,-,TRBJ2-7,TGTGCCAGCAGCTTGGGCAGGGGACCCTCCTACGAGCAGTACTTC,CASSLGRGPSYEQYF
TRBV7-9,-,-,TRBJ2-7,TGTGCCAGCAGCCCGCCAAGCTCCTACGAGCAGTACTTC,CASSPPSSYEQYF
TRBV27,few,-,TRBJ1-5,TGTGCCAGCAGTTTTAAGGTAAATCAGCCCCAGCATTTT,CASSFKVNQPQHF
TRBV5-1,-,TRBD2,TRBJ2-7,TGCGCCAGCAGACCAACGGGACTAGCGGAGCTTTTTAGCTCCTACGAGCAGTACTTC,CASRPTGLAELFSSYEQYF
TRBV5-6,-,-,TRBJ2-1,TGTGCCAGCAGTTCTGGGCCCACAGGGGAGCAGTTCTTC,CASSSGPTGEQFF
TRBV18,-,TRBD2,TRBJ2-7,TGTGCCAGCCAGACTAGCGGGAGAGTAGGGTTAAACTACGAGCAGTACTTC,CASQTSGRVGLNYEQYF
TRBV9,-,-,TRBJ2-3,TGTGCCAGCAGCGTAGGAGCAGGGGAAGCCACAGATACGCAGTATTTT,CASSVGAGEATDTQYF
TRBV11-3,-,TRBD1,TRBJ1-1,TGTGCCAGCAGCCCGGGACAGGGGTACACTGAAGCTTTCTTT,CASSPGQGYTEAFF
TRBV6-4,-,TRBD2,TRBJ2-2,TGTGCCAGCAGTTTGACTAGCGGGAGAAACACCGGGGAGCTGTTTTTT,CASSLTSGRNTGELFF
TRBV27,-,TRBD2,TRBJ2-1,TGTGCCAGCAGTGCCACTAGCGGGTACAATGAGCAGTTCTTC,CASSATSGYNEQFF
TRBV19,-,-,TRBJ1-1,TGTGCCAGTAGTCCCAGGGAGGCAAACACTGAAGCTTTCTTT,CASSPREANTEAFF
TRBV30,-,TRBD2,TRBJ2-5,TGTGCCTGGAGGCTAGCGGGAGGCAGAGAGACCCAGTACTTC,CAWRLAGGRETQYF
TRBV7-3,-,TRBD2,TRBJ2-3,TGTGCCAGCAGCTCGCAAATAGCGGGCCGCACAGATACGCAGTATTTT,CASSSQIAGRTDTQYF
TRBV15,-,-,TRBJ2-4,TGTGCCACCAGCAGCGTTCACGGGCTAGCCAAAAACATTCAGTACTTC,CATSSVHGLAKNIQYF